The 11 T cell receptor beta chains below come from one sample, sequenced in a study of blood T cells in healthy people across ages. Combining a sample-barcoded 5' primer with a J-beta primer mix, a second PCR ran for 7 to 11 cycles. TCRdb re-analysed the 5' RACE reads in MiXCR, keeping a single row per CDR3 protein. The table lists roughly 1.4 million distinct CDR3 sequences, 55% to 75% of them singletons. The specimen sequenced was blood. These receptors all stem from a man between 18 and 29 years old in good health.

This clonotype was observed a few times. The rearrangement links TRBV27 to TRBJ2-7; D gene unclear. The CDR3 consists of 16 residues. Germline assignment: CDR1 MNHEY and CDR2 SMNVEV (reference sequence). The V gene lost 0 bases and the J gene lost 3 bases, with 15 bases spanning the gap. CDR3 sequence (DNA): TGTGCCAGCAGTTTATCCACTGGCAGTCCGCACTACGAGCAGTACTTC. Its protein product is CASSLSTGSPHYEQYF.

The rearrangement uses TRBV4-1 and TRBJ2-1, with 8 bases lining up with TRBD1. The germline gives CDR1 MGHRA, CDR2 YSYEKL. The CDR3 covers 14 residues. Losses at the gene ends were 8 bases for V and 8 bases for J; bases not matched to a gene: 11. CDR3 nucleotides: TGCGCCAGCCTCCTTCATCAGGGGGCCGATGAGCAGTTCTTC. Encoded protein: CASLLHQGADEQFF.

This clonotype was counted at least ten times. Here the CDR3 DNA reads TGTGCTAGTGGTTTGGCAGGAACAGGGAGCTCCTACGAGCAGTACTTC. Its translation is CASGLAGTGSSYEQYF. The chain is built from TRBV12-5 and TRBJ2-7; tentative D call: TRBD1 (6 bases). Looked up from germline, CDR1 is LGHNT and CDR2 is FRNRAP. The CDR3 extends over 16 amino acids. Trimming took 1 base from V and 0 from J, leaving 13 bases between them.

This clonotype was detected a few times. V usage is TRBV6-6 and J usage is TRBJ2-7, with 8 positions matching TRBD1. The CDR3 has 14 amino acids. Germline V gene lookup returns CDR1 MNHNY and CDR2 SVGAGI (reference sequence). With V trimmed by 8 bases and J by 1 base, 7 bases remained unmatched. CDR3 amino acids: CASCDWTGSYEQYF. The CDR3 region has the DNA TGTGCCAGCTGCGACTGGACAGGGTCCTACGAGCAGTACTTC.

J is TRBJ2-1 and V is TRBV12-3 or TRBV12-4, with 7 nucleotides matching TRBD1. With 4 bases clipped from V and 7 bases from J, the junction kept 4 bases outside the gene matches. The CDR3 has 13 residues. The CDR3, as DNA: TGTGCCAGCAGTTCCCAGGGGGTAAATGAGCAGTTCTTC. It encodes CASSSQGVNEQFF.

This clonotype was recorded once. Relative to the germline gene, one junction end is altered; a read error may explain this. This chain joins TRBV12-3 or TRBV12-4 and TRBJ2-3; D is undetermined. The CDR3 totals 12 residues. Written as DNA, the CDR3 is TGTGCCAGCAGTTTAGAACGAGATACGGAGTATTTT. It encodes CASSLERDTEYF.

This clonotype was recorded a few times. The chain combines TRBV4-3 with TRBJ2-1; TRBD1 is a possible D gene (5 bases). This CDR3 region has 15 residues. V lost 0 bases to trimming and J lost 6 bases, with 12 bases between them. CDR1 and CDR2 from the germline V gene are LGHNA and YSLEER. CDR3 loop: CASSQEEGQGNEQFF. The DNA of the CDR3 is TGCGCCAGCAGCCAAGAAGAAGGGCAGGGCAATGAGCAGTTCTTC.

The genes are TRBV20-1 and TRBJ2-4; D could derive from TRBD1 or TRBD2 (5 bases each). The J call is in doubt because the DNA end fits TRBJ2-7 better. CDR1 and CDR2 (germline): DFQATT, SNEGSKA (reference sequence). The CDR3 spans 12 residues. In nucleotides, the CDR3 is TGCAGTGCTCAGGGAGTGAGGGACGAGCAGTACTTC. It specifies CSAQGVRDEQYF.

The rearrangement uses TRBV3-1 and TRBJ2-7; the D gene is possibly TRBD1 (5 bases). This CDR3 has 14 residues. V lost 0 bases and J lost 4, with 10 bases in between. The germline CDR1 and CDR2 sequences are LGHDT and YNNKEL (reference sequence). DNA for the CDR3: TGTGCCAGCAGCCAAGATATGGGGCGGTACGAGCAGTACTTC. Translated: CASSQDMGRYEQYF.

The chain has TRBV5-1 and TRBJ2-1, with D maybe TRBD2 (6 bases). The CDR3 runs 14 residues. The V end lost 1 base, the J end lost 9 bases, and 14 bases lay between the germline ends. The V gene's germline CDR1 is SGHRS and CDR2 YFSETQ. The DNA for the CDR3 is TGCGCCAGCAGCTTGAGGGGAGGTGAGCGTGAGCAGTTCTTC. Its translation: CASSLRGGEREQFF.

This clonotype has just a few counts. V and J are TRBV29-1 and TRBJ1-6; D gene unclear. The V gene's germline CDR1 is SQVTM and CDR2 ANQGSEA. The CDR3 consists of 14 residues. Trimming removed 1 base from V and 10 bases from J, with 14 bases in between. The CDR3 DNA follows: TGCAGCGTTGAAGCAAAGGCAGGTCACTCACCCCTCCACTTT. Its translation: CSVEAKAGHSPLHF.